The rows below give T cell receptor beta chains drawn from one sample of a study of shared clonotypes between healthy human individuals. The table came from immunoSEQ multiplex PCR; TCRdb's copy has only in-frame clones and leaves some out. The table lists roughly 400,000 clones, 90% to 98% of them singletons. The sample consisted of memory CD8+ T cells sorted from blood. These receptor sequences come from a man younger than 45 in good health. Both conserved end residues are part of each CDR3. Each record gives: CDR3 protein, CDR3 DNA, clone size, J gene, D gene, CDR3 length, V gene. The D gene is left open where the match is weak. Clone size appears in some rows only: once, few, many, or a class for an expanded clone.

CDR3 protein: CASCSRHPESSGNTIYF
CDR3 DNA: TGTGCCAGCTGTTCCCGACATCCCGAATCCTCTGGAAACACCATATATTTT
clone size: .
J gene: TRBJ1-3
D gene: .
CDR3 length: 17
V gene: TRBV2

CDR3 protein: CASNLRGLNQPQHF
CDR3 DNA: TGTGCCAGCAATCTCCGGGGATTGAATCAGCCCCAGCATTTT
clone size: .
J gene: TRBJ1-5
D gene: .
CDR3 length: 14
V gene: TRBV27

CDR3 protein: CASTDQQGASLFF
CDR3 DNA: TGTGCCAGCACCGACCAACAGGGGGCGTCGCTGTTTTTT
clone size: .
J gene: TRBJ1-4
D gene: TRBD1
CDR3 length: 13
V gene: TRBV6-5

CDR3 protein: CASSPRGGTDTQYF
CDR3 DNA: TGCGCCAGCAGCCCCAGGGGCGGCACAGATACGCAGTATTTT
clone size: .
J gene: TRBJ2-3
D gene: .
CDR3 length: 14
V gene: TRBV5-1

CDR3 protein: CASSVGLSSGEQYF
CDR3 DNA: TGTGCCAGCAGCGTAGGTCTTAGTTCAGGCGAGCAGTACTTC
clone size: .
J gene: TRBJ2-7
D gene: .
CDR3 length: 14
V gene: TRBV9

CDR3 protein: CASSNQRTSGSFQETQYF
CDR3 DNA: TGTGCCAGCAGCAATCAGAGGACTAGCGGGTCCTTCCAAGAGACCCAGTACTTC
clone size: .
J gene: TRBJ2-5
D gene: .
CDR3 length: 18
V gene: TRBV21-1

CDR3 protein: CASSRTSGRYEQYF
CDR3 DNA: TGTGCCAGCAGCAGGACTAGCGGGAGATACGAGCAGTACTTC
clone size: .
J gene: TRBJ2-7
D gene: TRBD2
CDR3 length: 14
V gene: TRBV11-2

CDR3 protein: CASGLQGASEPQHF
CDR3 DNA: TGTGCCAGCGGATTACAGGGGGCGTCGGAGCCCCAGCATTTT
clone size: .
J gene: TRBJ1-5
D gene: TRBD1
CDR3 length: 14
V gene: TRBV27

CDR3 protein: CASRQSGLGGELFF
CDR3 DNA: TGTGCCAGCAGACAATCAGGGTTGGGCGGGGAGCTGTTTTTT
clone size: .
J gene: TRBJ2-2
D gene: .
CDR3 length: 14
V gene: TRBV28

CDR3 protein: CASSLEGREGEQFF
CDR3 DNA: TGCGCCAGCAGCTTGGAAGGGCGGGAGGGAGAGCAGTTCTTC
clone size: .
J gene: TRBJ2-1
D gene: TRBD2
CDR3 length: 14
V gene: TRBV5-1

CDR3 protein: CASSLLGGYTEAFF
CDR3 DNA: TGTGCCAGCAGCTTGTTAGGAGGGTACACTGAAGCTTTCTTT
clone size: .
J gene: TRBJ1-1
D gene: .
CDR3 length: 14
V gene: TRBV7-2

CDR3 protein: CASSERGTGELFF
CDR3 DNA: TGTGCCAGCAGTGAAAGAGGCACCGGGGAGCTGTTTTTT
clone size: .
J gene: TRBJ2-2
D gene: .
CDR3 length: 13
V gene: TRBV2

CDR3 protein: CASRYSGEGETQYF
CDR3 DNA: TGTGCCAGTAGATACTCCGGAGAGGGAGAGACCCAGTACTTC
clone size: .
J gene: TRBJ2-5
D gene: .
CDR3 length: 14
V gene: TRBV19

CDR3 protein: CASSHQGQGNSPLHF
CDR3 DNA: TGTGCCAGCAGCCACCAGGGACAGGGAAATTCACCCCTCCACTTT
clone size: .
J gene: TRBJ1-6
D gene: TRBD1
CDR3 length: 15
V gene: TRBV6-5

CDR3 protein: CASQETESQETQYF
CDR3 DNA: TGTGCCAGTCAGGAAACCGAATCCCAAGAGACCCAGTACTTC
clone size: .
J gene: TRBJ2-5
D gene: .
CDR3 length: 14
V gene: TRBV2

CDR3 protein: CASTTTPGTQYF
CDR3 DNA: TGTGCCAGCACGACCACCCCCGGGACCCAGTACTTC
clone size: .
J gene: TRBJ2-5
D gene: .
CDR3 length: 12
V gene: TRBV2

CDR3 protein: CASSLVARLNGDGYTF
CDR3 DNA: TGTGCCAGCAGCTTGGTAGCCCGCCTGAATGGAGATGGCTACACCTTC
clone size: .
J gene: TRBJ1-2
D gene: .
CDR3 length: 16
V gene: TRBV5-6

CDR3 protein: CASSETSGRDEQYF
CDR3 DNA: TGTGCCAGCAGTGAAACTAGCGGGAGGGACGAGCAGTACTTC
clone size: .
J gene: TRBJ2-7
D gene: TRBD2
CDR3 length: 14
V gene: TRBV6-1

CDR3 protein: CASSPGLAGYEQYF
CDR3 DNA: TGTGCCAGCAGCCCTGGACTAGCGGGATACGAGCAGTACTTC
clone size: .
J gene: TRBJ2-7
D gene: TRBD2
CDR3 length: 14
V gene: TRBV7-8

CDR3 protein: CAIRPAQGGYTF
CDR3 DNA: TGTGCCATCAGACCCGCCCAGGGGGGCTACACCTTC
clone size: once
J gene: TRBJ1-2
D gene: .
CDR3 length: 12
V gene: TRBV10-3

CDR3 protein: CSVDPTAGGEQYF
CDR3 DNA: TGCAGCGTTGATCCGACAGCCGGCGGGGAGCAGTACTTC
clone size: .
J gene: TRBJ2-7
D gene: .
CDR3 length: 13
V gene: TRBV29-1

CDR3 protein: CASSFRSGGSATGELFF
CDR3 DNA: TGTGCCAGCAGTTTTCGCTCGGGGGGGTCGGCCACCGGGGAGCTGTTTTTT
clone size: .
J gene: TRBJ2-2
D gene: TRBD2
CDR3 length: 17
V gene: TRBV27

CDR3 protein: CASSLQGWNEKLFF
CDR3 DNA: TGTGCCAGCAGCTTACAGGGGTGGAATGAAAAACTGTTTTTT
clone size: .
J gene: TRBJ1-4
D gene: .
CDR3 length: 14
V gene: TRBV7-9

CDR3 protein: CAISRTAYEQYF
CDR3 DNA: TGTGCCATCAGCCGGACTGCCTACGAGCAGTACTTC
clone size: .
J gene: TRBJ2-7
D gene: .
CDR3 length: 12
V gene: TRBV10-3

CDR3 protein: CAISEGIFEQYF
CDR3 DNA: TGTGCCATCAGTGAGGGCATATTCGAGCAGTACTTC
clone size: .
J gene: TRBJ2-7
D gene: .
CDR3 length: 12
V gene: TRBV10-3

CDR3 protein: CAWSLGGSRDTQYF
CDR3 DNA: TGTGCCTGGTCTCTTGGCGGGAGCAGAGATACGCAGTATTTT
clone size: .
J gene: TRBJ2-3
D gene: TRBD2
CDR3 length: 14
V gene: TRBV30

CDR3 protein: CASKSGSSYNEQFF
CDR3 DNA: TGTGCCAGCAAAAGCGGGAGCTCCTACAATGAGCAGTTCTTC
clone size: .
J gene: TRBJ2-1
D gene: TRBD2
CDR3 length: 14
V gene: TRBV27

CDR3 protein: CASRQGASYGYTF
CDR3 DNA: TGTGCCAGTCGACAGGGGGCGTCCTATGGCTACACCTTC
clone size: .
J gene: TRBJ1-2
D gene: TRBD1
CDR3 length: 13
V gene: TRBV28

CDR3 protein: CASSHPREGIAKNIQYF
CDR3 DNA: TGTGCCAGCAGCCACCCGCGGGAGGGGATAGCCAAAAACATTCAGTACTTC
clone size: .
J gene: TRBJ2-4
D gene: TRBD2
CDR3 length: 17
V gene: TRBV28

CDR3 protein: CASRRTDYNEQFF
CDR3 DNA: TGTGCCAGCCGAAGGACTGATTACAATGAGCAGTTCTTC
clone size: .
J gene: TRBJ2-1
D gene: .
CDR3 length: 13
V gene: TRBV2

CDR3 protein: CASSLRLATNNEQFF
CDR3 DNA: TGTGCCAGCAGCCTTCGACTAGCTACCAACAATGAGCAGTTCTTC
clone size: .
J gene: TRBJ2-1
D gene: TRBD2
CDR3 length: 15
V gene: TRBV7-2

CDR3 protein: CASSLFSAVGKLFF
CDR3 DNA: TGTGCCAGCAGTTTATTCTCCGCAGTTGGAAAACTGTTTTTT
clone size: .
J gene: TRBJ1-4
D gene: .
CDR3 length: 14
V gene: TRBV28

CDR3 protein: CASSLARRGSGANVLTF
CDR3 DNA: TGTGCCAGCAGCTTAGCGAGAAGGGGCTCTGGGGCCAACGTCCTGACTTTC
clone size: .
J gene: TRBJ2-6
D gene: .
CDR3 length: 17
V gene: TRBV7-2

CDR3 protein: CASSLARATGPTYGYTF
CDR3 DNA: TGTGCCAGCAGCTTAGCTCGGGCTACGGGACCGACATATGGCTACACCTTC
clone size: .
J gene: TRBJ1-2
D gene: .
CDR3 length: 17
V gene: TRBV7-2

CDR3 protein: CASSESGGTEAFF
CDR3 DNA: TGCGCCAGCAGTGAGTCAGGGGGCACTGAAGCTTTCTTT
clone size: .
J gene: TRBJ1-1
D gene: .
CDR3 length: 13
V gene: TRBV10-1

CDR3 protein: CASSLSITDTQYF
CDR3 DNA: TGTGCCAGCAGTTTATCGATCACAGATACGCAGTATTTT
clone size: .
J gene: TRBJ2-3
D gene: .
CDR3 length: 13
V gene: TRBV27

CDR3 protein: CASSAGRLYNEQFF
CDR3 DNA: TGTGCCAGCAGCGCGGGGAGGCTCTACAATGAGCAGTTCTTC
clone size: .
J gene: TRBJ2-1
D gene: .
CDR3 length: 14
V gene: TRBV11-3

CDR3 protein: CASSLAGGRETQYF
CDR3 DNA: TGTGCCAGCAGCTTAGCAGGGGGAAGGGAGACCCAGTACTTC
clone size: once
J gene: TRBJ2-5
D gene: TRBD1
CDR3 length: 14
V gene: TRBV5-4

CDR3 protein: CASNTLAGGGSSTDTQYF
CDR3 DNA: TGTGCCAGCAATACACTAGCGGGAGGGGGATCTAGCACAGATACGCAGTATTTT
clone size: .
J gene: TRBJ2-3
D gene: TRBD2
CDR3 length: 18
V gene: TRBV2

CDR3 protein: CASSPSRGLTNEKLFF
CDR3 DNA: TGTGCCAGCAGCCCTAGTAGGGGGTTAACTAATGAAAAACTGTTTTTT
clone size: .
J gene: TRBJ1-4
D gene: .
CDR3 length: 16
V gene: TRBV7-9

CDR3 protein: CASTLYNEQFF
CDR3 DNA: TGTGCCAGCACCCTATACAATGAGCAGTTCTTC
clone size: .
J gene: TRBJ2-1
D gene: .
CDR3 length: 11
V gene: TRBV6-5

CDR3 protein: CASSSLPGEQYF
CDR3 DNA: TGTGCCAGCAGCTCACTCCCAGGCGAGCAGTACTTC
clone size: .
J gene: TRBJ2-7
D gene: .
CDR3 length: 12
V gene: TRBV11-2

CDR3 protein: CASSQLAGANEQFF
CDR3 DNA: TGTGCCAGCAGCCAACTAGCGGGAGCAAATGAGCAGTTCTTC
clone size: .
J gene: TRBJ2-1
D gene: TRBD2
CDR3 length: 14
V gene: TRBV4-2

CDR3 protein: CASSLVDRSEAFF
CDR3 DNA: TGCGCCAGCAGCTTGGTGGACAGATCTGAAGCTTTCTTT
clone size: .
J gene: TRBJ1-1
D gene: .
CDR3 length: 13
V gene: TRBV5-1

CDR3 protein: CASSPQPSGRPHF
CDR3 DNA: TGTGCCAGCAGCCCGCAGCCTAGCGGGAGGCCGCACTTC
clone size: once
J gene: TRBJ2-7
D gene: TRBD2
CDR3 length: 13
V gene: TRBV5-4

CDR3 protein: CASSREGGNQPQHF
CDR3 DNA: TGTGCCTCATCCCGGGAAGGGGGCAATCAGCCCCAGCATTTT
clone size: .
J gene: TRBJ1-5
D gene: .
CDR3 length: 14
V gene: TRBV10-3

CDR3 protein: CASSLTGNNEQFF
CDR3 DNA: TGTGCCAGCAGTTTAACAGGGAACAATGAGCAGTTCTTC
clone size: .
J gene: TRBJ2-1
D gene: .
CDR3 length: 13
V gene: TRBV6-1

CDR3 protein: CASSPGGYQPQHF
CDR3 DNA: TGTGCCAGCAGTCCAGGGGGCTACCAGCCCCAGCATTTT
clone size: .
J gene: TRBJ1-5
D gene: TRBD1
CDR3 length: 13
V gene: TRBV6-5

CDR3 protein: CASSYWSGGGYTF
CDR3 DNA: TGTGCCAGCAGTTATTGGTCCGGGGGCGGTTACACCTTC
clone size: .
J gene: TRBJ1-2
D gene: .
CDR3 length: 13
V gene: TRBV6-5